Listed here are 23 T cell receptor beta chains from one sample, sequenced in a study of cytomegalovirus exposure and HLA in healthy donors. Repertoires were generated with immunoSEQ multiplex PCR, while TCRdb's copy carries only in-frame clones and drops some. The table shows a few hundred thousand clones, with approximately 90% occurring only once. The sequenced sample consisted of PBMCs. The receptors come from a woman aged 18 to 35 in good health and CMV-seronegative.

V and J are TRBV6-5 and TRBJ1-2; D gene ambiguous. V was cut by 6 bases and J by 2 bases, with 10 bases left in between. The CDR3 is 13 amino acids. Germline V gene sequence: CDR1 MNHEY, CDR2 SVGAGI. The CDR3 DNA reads TGTGCCAGCAGCCGAGGGAGGAACTATGGCTACACCTTC. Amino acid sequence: CASSRGRNYGYTF.

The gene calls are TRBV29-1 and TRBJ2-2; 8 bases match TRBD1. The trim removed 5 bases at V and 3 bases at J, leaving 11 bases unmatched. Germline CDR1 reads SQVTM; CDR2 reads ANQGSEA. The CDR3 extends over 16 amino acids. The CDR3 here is CSVTLSDRGHTGELFF. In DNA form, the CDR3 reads TGCAGCGTTACCCTAAGCGACAGGGGACACACCGGGGAGCTGTTTTTT.

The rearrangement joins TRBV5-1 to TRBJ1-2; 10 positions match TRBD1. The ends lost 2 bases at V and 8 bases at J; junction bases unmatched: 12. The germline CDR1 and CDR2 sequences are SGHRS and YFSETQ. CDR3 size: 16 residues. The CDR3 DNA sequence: TGCGCCAGCAGCTTAGCACCCGGGACAGGGGCAGGAGGCTACACCTTC. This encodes CASSLAPGTGAGGYTF.

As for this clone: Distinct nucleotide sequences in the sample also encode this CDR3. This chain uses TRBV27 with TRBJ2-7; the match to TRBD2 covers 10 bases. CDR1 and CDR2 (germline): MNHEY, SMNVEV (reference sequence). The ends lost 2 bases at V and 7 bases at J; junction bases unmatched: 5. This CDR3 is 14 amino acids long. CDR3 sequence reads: CASSLSGRAGEQYF. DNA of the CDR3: TGTGCCAGCAGTTTAAGCGGGAGGGCCGGGGAGCAGTACTTC.

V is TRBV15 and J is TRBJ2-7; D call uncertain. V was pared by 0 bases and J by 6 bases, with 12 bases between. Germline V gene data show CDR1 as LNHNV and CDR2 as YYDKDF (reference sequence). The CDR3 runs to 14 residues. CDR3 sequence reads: CATSRDREVSEQYF. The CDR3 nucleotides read TGTGCCACCAGCAGAGATCGTGAGGTCAGCGAGCAGTACTTC. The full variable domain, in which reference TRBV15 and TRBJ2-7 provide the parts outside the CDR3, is DAMVIQNPRYQVTQFGKPVTLSCSQTLNHNVMYWYQQKSSQAPKLLFHYYDKDFNNEADTPDNFQSRRPNTSFCFLDIRSPGLGDTAMYLCATSRDREVSEQYFGPGTRLTVT.

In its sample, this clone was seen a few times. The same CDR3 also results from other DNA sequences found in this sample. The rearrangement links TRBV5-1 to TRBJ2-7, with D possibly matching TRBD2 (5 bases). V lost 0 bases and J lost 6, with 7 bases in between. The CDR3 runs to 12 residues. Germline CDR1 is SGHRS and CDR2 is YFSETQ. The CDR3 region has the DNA TGCGCCAGCAGCTTGGTAGGAGGCGAGCAGTACTTC. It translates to CASSLVGGEQYF. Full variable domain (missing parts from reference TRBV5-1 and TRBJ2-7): KAGVTQTPRYLIKTRGQQVTLSCSPISGHRSVSWYQQTPGQGLQFLFEYFSETQRNKGNFPGRFSGRQFSNSRSEMNVSTLELGDSALYLCASSLVGGEQYFGPGTRLTVT.

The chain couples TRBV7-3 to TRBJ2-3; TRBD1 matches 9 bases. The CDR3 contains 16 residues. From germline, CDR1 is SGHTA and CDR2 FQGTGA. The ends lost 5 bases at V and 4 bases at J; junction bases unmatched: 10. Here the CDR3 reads CASSLGTGNRADTQYF. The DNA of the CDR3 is TGTGCCAGCAGCCTAGGGACAGGGAATAGAGCAGATACGCAGTATTTT.

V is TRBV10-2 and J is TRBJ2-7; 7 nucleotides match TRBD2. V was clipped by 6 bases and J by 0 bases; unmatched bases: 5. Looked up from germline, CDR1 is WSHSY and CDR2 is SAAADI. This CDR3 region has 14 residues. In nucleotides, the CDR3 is TGCGCCAGCAGAAGAGGCGGGAGCTCCTACGAGCAGTACTTC. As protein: CASRRGGSSYEQYF.

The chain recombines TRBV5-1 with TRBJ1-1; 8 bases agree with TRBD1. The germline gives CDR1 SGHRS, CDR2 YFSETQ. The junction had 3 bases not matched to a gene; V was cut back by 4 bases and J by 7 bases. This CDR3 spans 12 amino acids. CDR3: CASSKTGVEAFF. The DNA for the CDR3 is TGCGCCAGCAGCAAGACAGGGGTTGAAGCTTTCTTT.

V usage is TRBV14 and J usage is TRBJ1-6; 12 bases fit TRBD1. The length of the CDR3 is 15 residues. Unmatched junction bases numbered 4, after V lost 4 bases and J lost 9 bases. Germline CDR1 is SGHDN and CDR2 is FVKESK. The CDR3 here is CASSPGQGAGSPLHF. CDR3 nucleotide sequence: TGTGCCAGCAGCCCGGGACAGGGGGCAGGTTCACCCCTCCACTTT.

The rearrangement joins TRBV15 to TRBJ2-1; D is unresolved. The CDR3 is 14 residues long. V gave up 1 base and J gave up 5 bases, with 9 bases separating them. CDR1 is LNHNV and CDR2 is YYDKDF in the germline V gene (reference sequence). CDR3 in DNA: TGTGCCACCAGCAGAGGATGGCAGGACAATGAGCAGTTCTTC. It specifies CATSRGWQDNEQFF.

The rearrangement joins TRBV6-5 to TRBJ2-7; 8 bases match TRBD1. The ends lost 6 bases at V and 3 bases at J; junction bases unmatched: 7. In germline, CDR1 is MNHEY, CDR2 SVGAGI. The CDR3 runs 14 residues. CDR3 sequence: CASSHRGQGYEQYF. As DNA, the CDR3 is TGTGCCAGCAGCCATCGTGGACAGGGCTACGAGCAGTACTTC.

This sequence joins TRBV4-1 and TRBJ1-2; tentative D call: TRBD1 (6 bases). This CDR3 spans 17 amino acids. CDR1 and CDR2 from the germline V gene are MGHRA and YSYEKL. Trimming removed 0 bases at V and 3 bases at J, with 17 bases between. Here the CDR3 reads CASSQDYRTDLDYGYTF. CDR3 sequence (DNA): TGCGCCAGCAGCCAAGATTATAGGACAGATCTTGACTATGGCTACACCTTC.

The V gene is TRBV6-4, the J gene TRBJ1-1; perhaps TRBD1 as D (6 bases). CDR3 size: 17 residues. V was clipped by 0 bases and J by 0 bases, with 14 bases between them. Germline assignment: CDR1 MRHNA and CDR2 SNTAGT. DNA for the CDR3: TGTGCCAGCAGTGACTCGAAGGGAGGGGACATGAACACTGAAGCTTTCTTT. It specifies CASSDSKGGDMNTEAFF.

Here the CDR3 reads CASSQTGGKGYGYTF. DNA for the CDR3: TGTGCCAGCAGCCAGACAGGGGGCAAAGGGTATGGCTACACCTTC. The chain carries TRBV5-6 and TRBJ1-2, with TRBD1 matching 10 bases. The trim removed 4 bases at V and 5 bases at J, leaving 8 bases unmatched. The CDR3 contains 15 residues. The germline CDR1 and CDR2 sequences are SGHDT and YYEEEE.

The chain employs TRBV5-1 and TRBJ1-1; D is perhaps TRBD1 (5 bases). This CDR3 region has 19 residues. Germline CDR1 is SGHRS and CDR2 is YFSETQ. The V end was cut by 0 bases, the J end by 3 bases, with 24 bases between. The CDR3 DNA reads TGCGCCAGCAGCTTGGAAAGGGGTGGCAGGAGACCCCTGGACACTGAAGCTTTCTTT. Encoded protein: CASSLERGGRRPLDTEAFF. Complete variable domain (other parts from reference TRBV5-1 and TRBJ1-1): KAGVTQTPRYLIKTRGQQVTLSCSPISGHRSVSWYQQTPGQGLQFLFEYFSETQRNKGNFPGRFSGRQFSNSRSEMNVSTLELGDSALYLCASSLERGGRRPLDTEAFFGQGTRLTVV.

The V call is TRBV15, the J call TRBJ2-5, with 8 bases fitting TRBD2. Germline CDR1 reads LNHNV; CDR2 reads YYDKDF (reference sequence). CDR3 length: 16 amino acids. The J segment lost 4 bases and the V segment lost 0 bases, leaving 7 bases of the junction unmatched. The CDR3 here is CATSRDPGGIGETQYF. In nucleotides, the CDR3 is TGTGCCACCAGCAGAGATCCGGGGGGGATAGGAGAGACCCAGTACTTC.

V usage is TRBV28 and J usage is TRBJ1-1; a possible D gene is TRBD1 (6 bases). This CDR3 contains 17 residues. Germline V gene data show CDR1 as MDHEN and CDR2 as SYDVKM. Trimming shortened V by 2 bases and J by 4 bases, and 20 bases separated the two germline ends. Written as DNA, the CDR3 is TGTGCCAGCAGTTTACTTTCTACGGGGGGCGCGGGCACTGAAGCTTTCTTT. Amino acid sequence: CASSLLSTGGAGTEAFF.

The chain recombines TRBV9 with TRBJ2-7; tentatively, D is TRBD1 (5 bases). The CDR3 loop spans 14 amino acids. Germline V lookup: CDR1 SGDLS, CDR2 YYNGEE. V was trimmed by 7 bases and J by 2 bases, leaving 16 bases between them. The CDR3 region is CASRSDSFPYEQYF. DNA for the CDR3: TGTGCCAGCCGATCAGACAGCTTCCCCTACGAGCAGTACTTC. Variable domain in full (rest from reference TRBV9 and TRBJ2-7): DSGVTQTPKHLITATGQRVTLRCSPRSGDLSVYWYQQSLDQGLQFLIQYYNGEERAKGNILERFSAQQFPDLHSELNLSSLELGDSALYFCASRSDSFPYEQYFGPGTRLTVT.

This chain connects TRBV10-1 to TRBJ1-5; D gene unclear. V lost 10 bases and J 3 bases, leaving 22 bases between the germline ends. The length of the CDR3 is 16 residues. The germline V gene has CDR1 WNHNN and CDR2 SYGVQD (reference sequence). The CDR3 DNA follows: TGCGCCACCGGTCGGAACGAGGTTATTTTCAATCAGCCCCAGCATTTT. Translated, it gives CATGRNEVIFNQPQHF.

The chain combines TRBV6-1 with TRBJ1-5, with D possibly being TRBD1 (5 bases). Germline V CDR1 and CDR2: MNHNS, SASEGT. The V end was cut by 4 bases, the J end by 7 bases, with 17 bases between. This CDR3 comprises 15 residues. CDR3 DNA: TGTGCCAGCAGTGGGTTTCGGGACGGGGGGCAGCCCCAGCATTTT. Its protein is CASSGFRDGGQPQHF.

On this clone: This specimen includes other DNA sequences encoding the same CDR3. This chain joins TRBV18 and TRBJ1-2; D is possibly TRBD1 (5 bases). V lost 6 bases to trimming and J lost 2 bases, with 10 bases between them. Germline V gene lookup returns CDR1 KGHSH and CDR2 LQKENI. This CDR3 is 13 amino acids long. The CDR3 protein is CASSPAGNYGYTF. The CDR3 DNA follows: TGTGCCAGCTCGCCGGCAGGGAACTATGGCTACACCTTC.

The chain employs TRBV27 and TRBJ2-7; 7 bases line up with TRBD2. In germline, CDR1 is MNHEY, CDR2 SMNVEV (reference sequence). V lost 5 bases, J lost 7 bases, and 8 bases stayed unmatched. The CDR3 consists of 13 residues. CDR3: CASSLGTSVEQYF. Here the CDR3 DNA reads TGTGCCAGCAGTCTCGGTACTAGCGTGGAGCAGTACTTC.